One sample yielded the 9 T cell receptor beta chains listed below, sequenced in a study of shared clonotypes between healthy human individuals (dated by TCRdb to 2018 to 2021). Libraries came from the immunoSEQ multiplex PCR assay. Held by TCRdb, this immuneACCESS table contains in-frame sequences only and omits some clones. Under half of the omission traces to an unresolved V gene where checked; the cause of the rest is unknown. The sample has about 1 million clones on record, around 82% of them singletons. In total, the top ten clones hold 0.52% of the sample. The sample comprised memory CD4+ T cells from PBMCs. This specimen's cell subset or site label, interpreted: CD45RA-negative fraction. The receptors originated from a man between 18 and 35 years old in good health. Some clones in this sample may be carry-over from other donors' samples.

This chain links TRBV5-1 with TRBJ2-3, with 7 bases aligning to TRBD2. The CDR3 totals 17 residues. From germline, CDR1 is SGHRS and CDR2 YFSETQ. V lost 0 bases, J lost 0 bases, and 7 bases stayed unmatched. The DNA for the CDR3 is TGCGCCAGCAGCTTGGGTTTTTTAGCGGGTAGCACAGATACGCAGTATTTT. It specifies CASSLGFLAGSTDTQYF.

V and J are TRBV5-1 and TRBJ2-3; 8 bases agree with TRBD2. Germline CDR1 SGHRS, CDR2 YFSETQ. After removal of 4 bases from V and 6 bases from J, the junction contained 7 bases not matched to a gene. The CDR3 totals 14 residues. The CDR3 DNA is TGCGCCAGCAGCCCGGGGACTAGGCTCGATACGCAGTATTTT. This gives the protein CASSPGTRLDTQYF.

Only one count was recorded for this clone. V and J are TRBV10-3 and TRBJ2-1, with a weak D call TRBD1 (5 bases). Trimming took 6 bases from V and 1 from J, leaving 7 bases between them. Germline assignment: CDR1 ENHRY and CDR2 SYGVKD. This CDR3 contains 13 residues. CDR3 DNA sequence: TGTGCCATCAGCACAGGTTCCTACAATGAGCAGTTCTTC. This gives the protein CAISTGSYNEQFF.

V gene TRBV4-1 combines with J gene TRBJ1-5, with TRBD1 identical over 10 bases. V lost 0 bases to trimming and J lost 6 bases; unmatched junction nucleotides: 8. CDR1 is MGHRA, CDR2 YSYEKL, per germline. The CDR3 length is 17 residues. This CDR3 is CASSQDYPGQGSQPQHF. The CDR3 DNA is TGCGCCAGCAGCCAAGACTATCCGGGACAGGGGTCTCAGCCCCAGCATTTT.

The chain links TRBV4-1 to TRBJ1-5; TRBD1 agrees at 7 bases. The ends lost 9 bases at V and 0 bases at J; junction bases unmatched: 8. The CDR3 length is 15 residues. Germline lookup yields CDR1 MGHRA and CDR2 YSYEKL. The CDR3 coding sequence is TGCGCCAGGTCGGGACAGTTTTATAGCAATCAGCCCCAGCATTTT. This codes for CARSGQFYSNQPQHF.

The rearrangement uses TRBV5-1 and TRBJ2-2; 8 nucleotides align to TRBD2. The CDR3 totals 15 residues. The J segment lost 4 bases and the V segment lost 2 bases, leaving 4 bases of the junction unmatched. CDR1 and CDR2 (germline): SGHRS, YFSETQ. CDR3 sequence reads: CASSFLAGFTGELFF. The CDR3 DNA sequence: TGCGCCAGCAGCTTTTTAGCGGGGTTCACCGGGGAGCTGTTTTTT.

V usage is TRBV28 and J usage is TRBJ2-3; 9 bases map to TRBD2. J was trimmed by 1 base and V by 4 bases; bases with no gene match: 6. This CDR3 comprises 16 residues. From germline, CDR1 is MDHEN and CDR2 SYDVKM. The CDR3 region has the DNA TGTGCCAGCAGTTCCCGCGGGAGGGGTGGCACAGATACGCAGTATTTT. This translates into CASSSRGRGGTDTQYF.

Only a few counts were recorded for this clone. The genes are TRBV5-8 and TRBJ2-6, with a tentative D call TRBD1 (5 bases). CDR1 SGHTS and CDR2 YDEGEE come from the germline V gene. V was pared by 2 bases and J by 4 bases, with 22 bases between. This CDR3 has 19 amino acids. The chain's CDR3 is CASSFSREDRSAGANVLTF. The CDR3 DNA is TGTGCCAGCAGCTTTTCCAGGGAAGATAGGTCAGCGGGGGCCAACGTCCTGACTTTC. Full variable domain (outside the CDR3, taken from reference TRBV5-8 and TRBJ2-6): EAGVTQSPTHLIKTRGQQATLRCSPISGHTSVYWYQQALGLGLQFLLWYDEGEERNRGNFPPRFSGRQFPNYSSELNVNALELEDSALYLCASSFSREDRSAGANVLTFGAGSRLTVL.

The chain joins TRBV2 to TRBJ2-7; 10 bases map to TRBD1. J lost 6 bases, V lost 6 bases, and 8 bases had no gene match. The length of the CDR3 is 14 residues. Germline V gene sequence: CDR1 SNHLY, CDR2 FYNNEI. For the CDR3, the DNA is TGTGCCAGCAGAGGGAGGACAGGGGGGGCCGAGCAGTACTTC. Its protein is CASRGRTGGAEQYF.